This TCR beta chain was found in a study of blood T cell repertoires in COVID-19 (TCRdb year 2020). Study-wide context: Collaborator samples came from the United States, Italy and Spain and covered acute and convalescent phases of COVID-19. The prospective study material was composed of cDNA or gDNA derived from T cells, B-cell-depleted T cells, or PBMCs. Subjects who had been exposed to COVID-19, were actively infected with it, or had recovered from it provided the deeply sampled blood TCRbeta repertoires that made up the dataset. The repertoires were released in a freely available public database intended as a resource for research on the immune response to SARS-CoV-2. Samples were obtained from the ongoing ImmuneRACE study (first 160 participants) and from 1,254 subjects provided by 6 global collaborators. The sample metadata nearly always contained a de-identified subject ID, COVID-19 status, age in years and sex. HLA class I and class II types, where available, came from metadata supplied by the sample provider rather than from assay-based typing.

Points the paper makes about the study in general: How much clinical and demographic metadata was included differed by source and by participant, and the metadata was provided uncurated.

TCRbeta CDR3 regions were amplified from genomic DNA by means of the immunoSEQ Assay, a bias-controlled multiplex PCR. In the original analysis: Nucleated cell counts per sample were estimated from amplification of reference gene primers within the assay. To quantify the absolute abundance of each unique TCRbeta CDR3 rearrangement, sequence reads were collapsed and filtered. For each sample, productive Simpson clonality was calculated as the square root of Simpson's diversity index across productive rearrangements. TCRdb provides this immuneACCESS table in a form limited to in-frame rearrangements. Some clones are lacking; in checked studies, under half of them reflect an unresolved V gene, and why the rest are absent is not known. V and J calls and clone size are those listed in that table; D and trimming were worked out from the DNA. Counted in this sample were approximately 140,000 clones; about 83% of them appeared once. The leading ten clones occupy around 9.8% of the sample.

This clone was detected once. Its antigen is still unknown. No base quality information exists; no much larger clone differs at one position. Collaborating institutions collected whole blood in K2EDTA tubes following their own protocols. Collaborator samples were shipped for TCRbeta analysis as frozen whole blood, isolated PBMCs, or DNA extracted from either sample type. This sequence originates from a man aged 40-49 years with active or convalescent COVID-19. The specimen sequenced was peripheral blood.

The CDR3 has the sequence CASSLGGLAASLDTQYF. The DNA sequence reads TGTGCCAGCAGCTTGGGGGGCCTAGCGGCTTCCTTGGATACGCAGTATTTT. The receptor chain draws on TRBV5-4 and TRBJ2-3, and TRBD2 aligns with 7 junction nucleotides. The CDR3 starts with the cysteine, ends with the phenylalanine, and has 17 residues. This entry keeps only the CDR3 DNA: 51 bases, framed from base 1. CDR1 and CDR2, per the germline V gene (reference sequence), are SGHNT and YYREEE. The germline V end is reduced by 0 bases and the J end by 6 bases; junction bases left unmatched: 13. Extended through the reference TRBV5-4 and TRBJ2-3 proteins, this CDR3 yields the full variable domain: ETGVTQSPTHLIKTRGQQVTLRCSSQSGHNTVSWYQQALGQGPQFIFQYYREEENGRGNFPPRFSGLQFPNYSSELNVNALELDDSALYLCASSLGGLAASLDTQYFGPGTRLTVL.